The source of this T cell receptor (beta chain) is a study of low-dose radiotherapy and immunotherapy resistance in tumors. This CDR3 spans 14 amino acids. Indicated time point: before trial treatment. TRAV- and TRBV-specific primers primed first-strand cDNA, covering alpha and beta chains. TCRs were put through around 20 PCR cycles of amplification with Phusion. A constant-region primer and the V-primer adapter served as the primer pair. TCRdb re-called the reads through MiXCR, storing one row per CDR3 protein. There are 54,000 or so distinct CDR3 sequences in the sample; approximately 25% occur only once, and roughly 6% lies in the top ten. The sample holds many counts of this clonotype. Compared with germline, one end of the junction differs, possibly owing to a read error.

The receptor comes from a male donor with prostate cancer. V usage is TRBV12-3 or TRBV12-4 and J usage is TRBJ2-3; 11 nucleotides match TRBD2. The specimen was PBMCs, collected before treatment. This CDR3 is CASSLAPTSGTGTF. The CDR3 bases are TGTGCCAGCAGTTTAGCGCCGACTAGCGGGACCGGTACTTTT.